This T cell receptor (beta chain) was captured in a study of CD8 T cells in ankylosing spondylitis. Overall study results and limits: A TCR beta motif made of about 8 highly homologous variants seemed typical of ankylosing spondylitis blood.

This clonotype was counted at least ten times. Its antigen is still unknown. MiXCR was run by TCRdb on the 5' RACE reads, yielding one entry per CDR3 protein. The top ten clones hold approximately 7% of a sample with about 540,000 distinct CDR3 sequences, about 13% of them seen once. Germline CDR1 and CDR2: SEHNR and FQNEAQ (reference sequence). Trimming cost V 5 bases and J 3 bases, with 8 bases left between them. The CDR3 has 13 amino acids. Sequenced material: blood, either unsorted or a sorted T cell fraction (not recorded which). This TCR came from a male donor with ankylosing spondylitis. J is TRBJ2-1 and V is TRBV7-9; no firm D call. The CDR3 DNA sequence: TGTGCCAGCAGCAAACGAGACTACAATGAGCAGTTCTTC. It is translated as CASSKRDYNEQFF.